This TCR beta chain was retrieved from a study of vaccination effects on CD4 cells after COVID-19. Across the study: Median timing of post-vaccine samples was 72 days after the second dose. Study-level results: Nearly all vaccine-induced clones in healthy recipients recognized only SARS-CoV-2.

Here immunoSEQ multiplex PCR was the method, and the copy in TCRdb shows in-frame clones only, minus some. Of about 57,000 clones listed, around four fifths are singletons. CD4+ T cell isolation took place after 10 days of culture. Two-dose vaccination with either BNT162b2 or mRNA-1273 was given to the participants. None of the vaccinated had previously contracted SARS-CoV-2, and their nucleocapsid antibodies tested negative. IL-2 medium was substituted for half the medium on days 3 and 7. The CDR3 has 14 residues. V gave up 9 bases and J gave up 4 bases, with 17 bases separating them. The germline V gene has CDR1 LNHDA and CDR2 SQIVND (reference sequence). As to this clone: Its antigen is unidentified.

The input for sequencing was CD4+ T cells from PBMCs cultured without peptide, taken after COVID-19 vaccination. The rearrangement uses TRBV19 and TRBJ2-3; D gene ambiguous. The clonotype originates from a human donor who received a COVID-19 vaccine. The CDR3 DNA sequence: TGTGCCAGCCGTGGGCGCCTGCCACCAGATACGCAGTATTTT. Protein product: CASRGRLPPDTQYF.